Reported below is one T cell receptor beta chain. The data are from a study of blood T cell repertoires in COVID-19. The V gene lost 0 bases and the J gene lost 4 bases, with 9 bases spanning the gap. CDR1 and CDR2 (germline): GTSNPN, SVGIG (reference sequence). There are 13 residues in the CDR3. The data were produced by immunoSEQ multiplex PCR, yet TCRdb's version contains in-frame clones alone and is incomplete. The data hold 95,000 to 150,000 clones, with roughly 84% observed a single time. Cohorts were based on clinical histories the participants reported. The receptor's source is a woman aged 25 to 39 who had recovered from COVID-19. Material for sequencing was PBMCs or T cells enriched from blood (not recorded which). The chain is built from TRBV30 and TRBJ1-2; D is undetermined. CDR3 sequence (DNA): TGTGCCTGGAGTGTAGTTCGGGGCTATGGCTACACCTTC. This codes for CAWSVVRGYGYTF.